This is a list of T cell receptor beta chains from one sample in a study of T cells in Graves' hyperthyroidism and ophthalmopathy. In TCRdb, the multiplex PCR reads were re-called with MiXCR into one record per CDR3 protein. The sample has roughly 400,000 distinct CDR3 sequences, 20% to 25% seen once. The specimen sequenced was blood. The receptors stem from a man in his forties or fifties with Graves' hyperthyroidism. The CDR3 runs from the conserved cysteine through the conserved F or W. The D gene is left open where the match is weak. Where a row states a size, it is once, few, many or the class of an expanded clone; other rows omit it.

>many|TRBV2|TRBD2|TRBJ2-1
CASSDGTSSNNEQFF
TGTGCCAGCAGTGATGGGACTAGCTCTAACAATGAGCAGTTCTTC
>NA|TRBV3-1|NA|TRBJ1-3
CASSQDLEFSGNTIYF
TGTGCCAGCAGCCAAGATCTCGAGTTCTCTGGAAACACCATATATTTT
>NA|TRBV19|NA|TRBJ2-1
CASSISEAPNEQFF
TGTGCCAGTAGTATTTCGGAGGCTCCCAATGAGCAGTTCTTC
>many|TRBV29-1|NA|TRBJ2-3
CSVVSGSSTDTQYF
TGCAGCGTTGTGTCGGGTTCTAGCACAGATACGCAGTATTTT
>NA|TRBV20-1|NA|TRBJ1-5
CSAREGLNQPQHF
TGCAGTGCTAGAGAAGGGTTGAATCAGCCCCAGCATTTT
>NA|TRBV7-9|TRBD1|TRBJ1-4
CASSSGQGEKLFF
TGTGCCAGCAGCTCAGGACAGGGGGAAAAACTGTTTTTT
>many|TRBV7-2|TRBD2|TRBJ2-7
CASSLAATSGYEQYF
TGTGCCAGCAGCTTAGCTGCCACTAGCGGCTACGAGCAGTACTTC
>few|TRBV7-9|NA|TRBJ2-7
CASSPSESIYEQYF
TGTGCCAGCAGCCCCTCGGAGTCAATCTACGAGCAGTACTTC
>NA|TRBV10-3|NA|TRBJ2-2
CAIRVATNTGELFF
TGTGCCATCCGGGTAGCGACGAACACCGGGGAGCTGTTTTTT
>few|TRBV7-9|TRBD1|TRBJ2-6
CASRPTGSGANVLTF
TGTGCCAGCAGGCCGACAGGGTCTGGGGCCAACGTCCTGACTTTC
>few|TRBV29-1|NA|TRBJ2-5
CSVEEIETQYF
TGCAGCGTTGAAGAAATAGAGACCCAGTACTTC
>few|TRBV19|TRBD1|TRBJ2-6
CASSIQGTGGANVLTF
TGTGCCAGTAGTATACAGGGGACAGGTGGGGCCAACGTCCTGACTTTC
>NA|TRBV12-3/TRBV12-4|TRBD1|TRBJ1-5
CASSFDRANQPQHF
TGTGCCAGCAGTTTCGACAGGGCAAATCAGCCCCAGCATTTT
>NA|TRBV3-1|NA|TRBJ1-4
CASSQGIGANNEKLFF
TGTGCCAGCAGCCAAGGGATAGGGGCAAATAATGAAAAACTGTTTTTT
>few|TRBV11-1|NA|TRBJ1-1
CASSPRTEISTEAFF
TGTGCCAGCAGCCCCCGGACAGAAATAAGCACTGAAGCTTTCTTT
>few|TRBV29-1|TRBD1|TRBJ2-5
CSVVVRGQQETQYF
TGCAGCGTTGTGGTCAGGGGGCAGCAAGAGACCCAGTACTTC
>many|TRBV7-3|TRBD2|TRBJ2-1
CASSILAGSGDEQFF
TGTGCCAGCAGCATTTTAGCGGGATCTGGCGATGAGCAGTTCTTC
>NA|TRBV28|TRBD2|TRBJ2-2
CASSQLAAYTGELFF
TGTGCCAGCAGCCAACTAGCGGCATACACCGGGGAGCTGTTTTTT
>NA|TRBV15|TRBD1|TRBJ2-7
CATSRNYGTGSSYEQYF
TGTGCCACCAGCAGAAATTATGGGACAGGGAGCTCCTACGAGCAGTACTTC
>many|TRBV3-1|NA|TRBJ2-3
CASSPRAGKDTQYF
TGTGCCAGCAGCCCTCGGGCGGGTAAAGATACGCAGTATTTT
>NA|TRBV12-3/TRBV12-4|NA|TRBJ2-1
CASSETGRNEQFF
TGTGCCAGCAGCGAAACAGGGAGGAATGAGCAGTTCTTC
>few|TRBV6-1|NA|TRBJ2-1
CASMGSYNEQFF
TGTGCCAGCATGGGCTCCTACAATGAGCAGTTCTTC
>NA|TRBV7-9|NA|TRBJ2-7
CASSLLASEQYF
TGTGCCAGCAGCTTACTAGCTTCCGAGCAGTACTTC
>many|TRBV6-2/TRBV6-3|TRBD2|TRBJ2-3
CASSPGLAVTDTQYF
TGTGCCAGCAGTCCGGGACTAGCGGTAACAGATACGCAGTATTTT
>NA|TRBV5-1|TRBD2|TRBJ2-2
CASSLGTSLNGELFF
TGCGCCAGCAGCTTGGGGACTAGCCTAAACGGGGAGCTGTTTTTT
>few|TRBV28|NA|TRBJ2-2
CASSFSPGDTGELFF
TGTGCCAGCAGTTTTTCCCCAGGGGACACCGGGGAGCTGTTTTTT
>many|TRBV18|NA|TRBJ1-5
CASSEGSNQPQHF
TGTGCCAGCTCAGAGGGGAGCAATCAGCCCCAGCATTTT
>NA|TRBV7-9|NA|TRBJ2-5
CASSLLGGPMVEYF
TGTGCCAGCAGCCTACTAGGGGGACCCATGGTCGAGTACTTC
>NA|TRBV10-3|TRBD2|TRBJ2-3
CAIRGGLAGADTQYF
TGTGCCATCCGGGGGGGACTAGCGGGAGCAGATACGCAGTATTTT
>many|TRBV20-1|TRBD2|TRBJ2-1
CRPGTSGRNEQFF
TGCAGGCCGGGGACTAGCGGGAGGAATGAGCAGTTCTTC
>NA|TRBV7-2|NA|TRBJ2-1
CASSLGIYRLTASYNEQFF
TGTGCCAGCAGTTTGGGAATCTACAGGTTAACCGCCTCTTACAATGAGCAGTTCTTC
>few|TRBV7-6|TRBD1|TRBJ2-7
CASSQGTGSYEQYF
TGTGCCAGCAGCCAGGGGACAGGATCCTACGAGCAGTACTTC
>NA|TRBV15|TRBD2|TRBJ2-3
CATSAPSGSWTDTQYF
TGTGCCACCAGTGCGCCTAGCGGGAGTTGGACAGATACGCAGTATTTT
>NA|TRBV7-9|NA|TRBJ2-2
CASSPTPGELFF
TGTGCCAGCAGCCCCACGCCCGGGGAGCTGTTTTTT